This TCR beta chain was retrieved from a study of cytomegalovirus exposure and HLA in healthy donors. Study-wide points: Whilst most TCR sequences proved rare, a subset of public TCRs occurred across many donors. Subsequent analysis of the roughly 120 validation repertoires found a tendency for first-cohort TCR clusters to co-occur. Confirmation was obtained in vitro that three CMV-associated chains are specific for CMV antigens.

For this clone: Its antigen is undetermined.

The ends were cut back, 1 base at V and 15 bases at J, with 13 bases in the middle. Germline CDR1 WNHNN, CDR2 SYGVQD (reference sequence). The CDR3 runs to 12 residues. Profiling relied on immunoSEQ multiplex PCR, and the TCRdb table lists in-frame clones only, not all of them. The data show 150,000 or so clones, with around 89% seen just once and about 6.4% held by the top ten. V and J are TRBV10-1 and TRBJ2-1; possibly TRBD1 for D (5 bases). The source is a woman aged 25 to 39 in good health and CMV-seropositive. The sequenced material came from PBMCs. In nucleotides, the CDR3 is TGCGCCAGCAGTGAGTTGGACACCGCCCGGTTCTTC. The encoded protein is CASSELDTARFF.